These 8 T cell receptor beta chains originate from one sample sequenced in a study of T cell responses to AZD1222 COVID-19 vaccine. Produced via immunoSEQ multiplex PCR; TCRdb's table is partial and in-frame only. The sample holds around 88,000 clones, 80% to 90% seen once. This specimen was peripheral blood, taken on day 0 of MenACWY control vaccination. The receptors come from an adult in good health.

The rearrangement uses TRBV28 and TRBJ1-2; D is perhaps TRBD1 (6 bases). With 6 bases removed from V and 4 bases from J, the gap between germline ends came to 15 bases. The CDR3 has 14 residues. CDR1 is MDHEN and CDR2 is SYDVKM in the germline V gene. The CDR3, as DNA: TGTGCCAGCAGCTGGGACAACGCCGCCTATGGCTACACCTTC. Translated, it gives CASSWDNAAYGYTF.

This clone occurred a few times. V usage is TRBV28 and J usage is TRBJ2-7; D gene unclear. This CDR3 is 12 amino acids long. Germline assignment: CDR1 MDHEN and CDR2 SYDVKM. V was cut by 6 bases and J by 1 base, with 7 bases left in between. The CDR3 region has the DNA TGTGCCAGCAGGGGCAGTTCCTACGAGCAGTACTTC. It yields the protein CASRGSSYEQYF.

The DNA of the CDR3 is TGCGCCAGCAGCCCTACAGGGGCTCGGGGCTACACCTTC. Its protein product is CASSPTGARGYTF. The chain uses TRBV5-1 and TRBJ1-2; 7 bases align to TRBD1. J was trimmed by 8 bases and V by 4 bases; bases with no gene match: 8. CDR3 length: 13 residues. The germline V gene has CDR1 SGHRS and CDR2 YFSETQ.

The gene calls are TRBV28 and TRBJ2-7; perhaps TRBD1 as D (5 bases). Germline lookup yields CDR1 MDHEN and CDR2 SYDVKM. Trimming cost V 3 bases and J 4 bases, with 10 bases left between them. This CDR3 has 13 amino acids. The CDR3 DNA reads as TGTGCCAGCAGTTTTCAGGGTTTGTACGAGCAGTACTTC. Translated, it gives CASSFQGLYEQYF.

The J gene is TRBJ1-3, the V gene TRBV15; TRBD1 is a possible D gene (5 bases). CDR3 length: 16 residues. Trimming cost V 1 base and J 4 bases, with 14 bases left between them. CDR1 and CDR2 (germline): LNHNV, YYDKDF (reference sequence). CDR3 in amino acids: CATSRVSRQSGNTIYF. The CDR3 coding sequence is TGTGCCACCAGCAGAGTAAGTCGACAGTCAGGAAACACCATATATTTT.

J is TRBJ2-1 and V is TRBV10-3; a possible D gene is TRBD1 (5 bases). The CDR3 sequence is 13 residues long. Germline assignment: CDR1 ENHRY and CDR2 SYGVKD. V lost 2 bases and J 3 bases, leaving 5 bases between the germline ends. CDR3 bases: TGTGCCATCAGTGAGAGGGGCTACAATGAGCAGTTCTTC. Encoded protein: CAISERGYNEQFF.

This clone showed up just a few times. The CDR3 sequence is CASAPREGNSPLHF. CDR3 in DNA: TGCGCCAGCGCGCCGCGAGAAGGTAATTCACCCCTCCACTTT. The rearrangement uses TRBV5-1 and TRBJ1-6, with D uncertain. CDR3 length: 14 amino acids. The V and J ends lost 7 bases and 6 bases respectively, with 14 bases between them. CDR1 and CDR2 from the germline V gene are SGHRS and YFSETQ.

J is TRBJ2-7 and V is TRBV28, with 7 bases matching TRBD1. This CDR3 spans 15 amino acids. The trim removed 6 bases at V and 4 bases at J, leaving 12 bases unmatched. Germline V gene data show CDR1 as MDHEN and CDR2 as SYDVKM. CDR3 amino acids: CASSPPWTGTYEQYF. CDR3 in DNA: TGTGCCAGCAGCCCCCCCTGGACAGGTACTTACGAGCAGTACTTC.